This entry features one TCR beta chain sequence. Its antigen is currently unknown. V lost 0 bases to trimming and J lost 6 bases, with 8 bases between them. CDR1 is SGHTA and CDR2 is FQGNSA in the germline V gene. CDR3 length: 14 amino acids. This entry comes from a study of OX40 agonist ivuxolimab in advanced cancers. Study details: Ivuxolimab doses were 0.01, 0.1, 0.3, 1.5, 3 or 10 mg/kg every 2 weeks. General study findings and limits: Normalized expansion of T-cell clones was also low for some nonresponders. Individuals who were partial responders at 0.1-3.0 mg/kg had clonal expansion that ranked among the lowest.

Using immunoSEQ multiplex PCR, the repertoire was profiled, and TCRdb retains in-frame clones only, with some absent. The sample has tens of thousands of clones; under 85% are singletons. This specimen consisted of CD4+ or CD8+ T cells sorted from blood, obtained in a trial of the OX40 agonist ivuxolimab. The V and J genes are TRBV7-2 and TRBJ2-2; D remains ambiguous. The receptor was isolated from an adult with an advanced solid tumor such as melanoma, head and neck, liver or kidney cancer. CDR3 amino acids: CASSLAVAPGELFF. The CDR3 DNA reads TGTGCCAGCAGCTTAGCGGTAGCCCCCGGGGAGCTGTTTTTT.